Below are 10 T cell receptor beta chains sequenced from a single sample in a study of regulatory T cells in long-lasting Graves disease. The authors built TCR beta libraries using iRepertoire HTBI primers and Arm-PCR of CDR3 regions. TCRdb ran MiXCR on the multiplex PCR reads and lists one entry per CDR3 protein. The repertoire holds about 470,000 distinct CDR3 sequences, roughly 21% seen once, with less than 9% in the top ten. The time point denotes: persistent/refractory GD, antithyroid drugs over 5 years with positive TRAb. PBMC-derived RNA was used for the TCR library. The source was peripheral blood mononuclear cells (PBMCs), collected when the disease was refractory, from a patient treated with antithyroid drugs. These receptors came from a female donor with Graves disease.

This clonotype has a handful of counts. This chain connects TRBV6-1 to TRBJ2-6, with 7 bases fitting TRBD1. With 10 bases clipped from V and 0 bases from J, the junction kept 12 bases outside the gene matches. The CDR3 consists of 17 residues. Germline V lookup: CDR1 MNHNS, CDR2 SASEGT. The CDR3 reads CAIRGRDSFSGANVLTF. The CDR3 DNA reads TGTGCCATCCGCGGCCGGGACAGCTTCTCTGGGGCCAACGTCCTGACTTTC.

This clonotype occurred many times. The chain joins TRBV4-1 to TRBJ1-2; unclear D gene. The CDR3 is made up of 14 amino acids. The germline CDR1 and CDR2 sequences are MGHRA and YSYEKL. V lost 1 base and J 6 bases, leaving 12 bases between the germline ends. As DNA, the CDR3 is TGCGCCAGCAGCCAAGTGCCCAGCGGGAATGGCTACACCTTC. It translates to CASSQVPSGNGYTF.

At least ten counts were recorded for this clonotype. V is TRBV28 and J is TRBJ2-5; a weak D match, TRBD1 (6 bases). Trimming pared 9 bases from V and 4 bases from J, leaving 21 bases between. The CDR3 covers 15 residues. Germline-derived CDR1 and CDR2 are MDHEN and SYDVKM. The CDR3 region is CASTLVGAVGETQYF. The CDR3 DNA follows: TGTGCCAGTACTTTAGTGGGGGCTGTCGGAGAGACCCAGTACTTC.

This clonotype appeared many times. V is TRBV2 and J is TRBJ1-2; TRBD1 matches 7 bases. The J segment lost 8 bases and the V segment lost 8 bases, leaving 8 bases of the junction unmatched. The CDR3 contains 12 residues. Looked up from germline, CDR1 is SNHLY and CDR2 is FYNNEI. The CDR3 spells CASSRQGGGYTF. CDR3 coding DNA: TGTGCCAGCTCACGCCAGGGGGGGGGCTACACCTTC.

Comments on this clonotype: One end of the junction does not line up with germline, which may come from a read error. The chain joins TRBV6-5 to TRBJ1-4; D unclear. The CDR3 has 15 residues. Per the germline V gene, CDR1 is MNHEY and CDR2 is SVGAGI. CDR3 sequence (DNA): TGTGCCAGCAGTTACTCGGCAGCAACTAATAAAAAACTGTTTTTT. As protein: CASSYSAATNKKLFF.

This clonotype was observed a handful of times. The chain joins TRBV10-1 to TRBJ2-1; perhaps TRBD1 as D (6 bases). The CDR3 loop spans 12 amino acids. The germline V gene encodes CDR1 WNHNN and CDR2 SYGVQD (reference sequence). The V and J ends lost 10 bases and 7 bases respectively, with 14 bases between them. The CDR3 region is CATMGHGNEQFF. The CDR3 region has the DNA TGCGCCACGATGGGACACGGGAATGAGCAGTTCTTC.

This clonotype has at least ten counts. The genes are TRBV7-2 and TRBJ2-5; the match to TRBD1 covers 8 bases. Germline V gives CDR1 SGHTA, CDR2 FQGNSA. Trimming took 5 bases from V and 3 from J; bases not matched to a gene: 5. The CDR3 runs 14 residues. The CDR3 DNA sequence: TGTGCCAGCAGCCCGGGACAGGAAAAAGAGACCCAGTACTTC. Protein product: CASSPGQEKETQYF. The variable domain in full, completed from reference TRBV7-2 and TRBJ2-5, reads GAGVSQSPSNKVTEKGKDVELRCDPISGHTALYWYRQSLGQGLEFLIYFQGNSAPDKSGLPSDRFSAERTGGSVSTLTIQRTQQEDSAVYLCASSPGQEKETQYFGPGTRLLVL.

Details on this clonotype: The junction differs from germline at one of its ends, possibly a read error. The chain couples TRBV29-1 to TRBJ2-7; D is unclear. The CDR3 has 14 amino acids. Germline values: CDR1 SQVTM, CDR2 ANQGSEA. DNA of the CDR3: TGCAGCGTTGAAGAAAAGGGTTCGGGCTACGGGCAGTACTTC. Amino acids: CSVEEKGSGYGQYF.

This clonotype was seen a few times. This chain links TRBV6-1 with TRBJ1-2; possibly TRBD1 for D (6 bases). The V and J ends lost 3 bases and 0 bases respectively, with 14 bases between them. Germline assignment: CDR1 MNHNS and CDR2 SASEGT. CDR3 size: 16 residues. DNA for the CDR3: TGTGCCAGCAGTGATGCCAGGGGTCACACTAACTATGGCTACACCTTC. It specifies CASSDARGHTNYGYTF.

This clonotype is a singleton in its sample. This sequence joins TRBV5-1 and TRBJ2-3; maybe TRBD2 (6 bases). V was clipped by 5 bases and J by 4 bases, with 14 bases between them. This CDR3 comprises 14 residues. Germline-derived CDR1 and CDR2 are SGHRS and YFSETQ. The CDR3 here is CASRPESGPDTQYF. The CDR3 nucleotides read TGCGCCAGCAGACCCGAGAGCGGGCCAGATACGCAGTATTTT.